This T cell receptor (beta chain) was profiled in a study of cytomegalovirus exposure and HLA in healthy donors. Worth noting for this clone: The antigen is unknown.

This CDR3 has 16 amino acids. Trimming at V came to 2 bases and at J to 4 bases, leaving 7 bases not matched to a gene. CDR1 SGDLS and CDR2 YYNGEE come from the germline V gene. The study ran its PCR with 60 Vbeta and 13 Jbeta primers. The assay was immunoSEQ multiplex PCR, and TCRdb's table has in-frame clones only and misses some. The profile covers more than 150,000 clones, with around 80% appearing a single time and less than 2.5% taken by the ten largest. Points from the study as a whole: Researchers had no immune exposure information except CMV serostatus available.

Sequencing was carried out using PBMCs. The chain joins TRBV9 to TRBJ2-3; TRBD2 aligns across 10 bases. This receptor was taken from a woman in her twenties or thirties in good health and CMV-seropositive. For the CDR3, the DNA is TGTGCCAGCAGCGTTTCCAGCGGGGGGGCCTCAGATACGCAGTATTTT. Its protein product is CASSVSSGGASDTQYF. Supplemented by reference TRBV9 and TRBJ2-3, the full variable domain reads DSGVTQTPKHLITATGQRVTLRCSPRSGDLSVYWYQQSLDQGLQFLIQYYNGEERAKGNILERFSAQQFPDLHSELNLSSLELGDSALYFCASSVSSGGASDTQYFGPGTRLTVL.